The entry below gives a single TCR beta chain sequence along with its context. This record belongs to a study of blood T cell repertoires in COVID-19. Across the whole study: Whether acute or convalescent, the COVID-19 samples came from the United States, Italy and Spain. T cells, B-cell-depleted T cells, or PBMCs supplied cDNA or gDNA.

In the original processing: Reference gene primer amplification gave estimated nucleated cell counts. Clones were read by immunoSEQ multiplex PCR, and TCRdb kept only the in-frame ones, dropping some. V and J calls plus clone size are reproduced from that table; the DNA served to infer D and trimming. This sample yields some 87,000 clones, of which about nine tenths are seen a single time; approximately 3.1% belongs to the top ten. The CDR3 contains 13 residues. CDR1 is SGHKS, CDR2 YYEKEE, per germline (reference sequence). V was trimmed by 4 bases and J by 3 bases, leaving 10 bases between them. The rearrangement uses TRBV5-5 and TRBJ1-2; D possibly corresponds to TRBD1 (6 bases). The sequence came from a woman aged 70-85 years with acute or convalescent COVID-19. Sequencing input: peripheral blood. CDR3 protein: CASSGTGHYGYTF. The CDR3, as DNA: TGTGCCAGCAGCGGTACAGGGCACTATGGCTACACCTTC.